The 28 T cell receptor beta chains below all came from one sample that was sequenced in a study of cytomegalovirus exposure and HLA in healthy donors. The PCR ran on 60 Vbeta and 13 Jbeta primers. Some clones are missing from TCRdb's copy, which holds only in-frame ones; the method was immunoSEQ multiplex PCR. The table has around 160,000 clones, approximately 85% seen once. The material sequenced was PBMCs. All receptors derive from a man in his late teens or twenties in good health and CMV-seropositive.

Here the CDR3 reads CAWSPISGTGFGYTF. The CDR3 region has the DNA TGTGCCTGGAGCCCGATTTCCGGGACAGGTTTTGGCTACACCTTC. This chain uses TRBV30 with TRBJ1-2, with 8 bases fitting TRBD1. Germline-derived CDR1 and CDR2 are GTSNPN and SVGIG (reference sequence). The junction had 13 bases not matched to a gene; V was cut back by 3 bases and J by 7 bases. This CDR3 has 15 residues.

The chain's CDR3 is CASSPRTGAYEQYF. The CDR3 region has the DNA TGTGCCAGCAGCCCCAGGACTGGAGCCTACGAGCAGTACTTC. The chain carries TRBV11-1 and TRBJ2-7; tentatively, D is TRBD2 (5 bases). Trimming removed 5 bases from V and 2 bases from J, with 13 bases in between. Germline lookup yields CDR1 SGHAT and CDR2 FQDESV (reference sequence). The CDR3 contains 14 residues.

V gene TRBV19 combines with J gene TRBJ2-5; D remains ambiguous. Germline loops: CDR1 LNHDA, CDR2 SQIVND (reference sequence). This CDR3 spans 18 amino acids. V gave up 3 bases and J gave up 3 bases, with 23 bases separating them. CDR3 sequence reads: CASSMVPRTVSREETQYF. CDR3 nucleotides: TGTGCCAGTAGTATGGTCCCCCGCACGGTGTCCCGTGAAGAGACCCAGTACTTC.

The chain employs TRBV7-9 and TRBJ1-4, with a weak D call TRBD1 (6 bases). Deletions cut 5 bases from V and 8 bases from J, with 9 bases between. The CDR3 consists of 12 residues. Germline V gene lookup returns CDR1 SEHNR and CDR2 FQNEAQ (reference sequence). Here the CDR3 reads CASSAQGEKLFF. CDR3 bases: TGTGCCAGCAGCGCCCAGGGGGAAAAACTGTTTTTT.

Concerning this clone: Sequence at one end of the junction differs from germline and may be a read error. This chain links TRBV7-9 with TRBJ2-7; 11 bases line up with TRBD1. Germline V gene lookup returns CDR1 SEHNR and CDR2 FQNEAQ (reference sequence). CDR3 length: 16 residues. Written as DNA, the CDR3 is TGTTCCAGCAGCGGCGGCGGACAGGGGGCATTCTACGAGCAGTACTTC. This translates into CSSSGGGQGAFYEQYF.

V gene TRBV5-6 combines with J gene TRBJ2-1; TRBD1 agrees at 10 bases. CDR3 length equals 13 residues. In germline, CDR1 is SGHDT, CDR2 YYEEEE. J lost 6 bases, V lost 3 bases, and 0 bases had no gene match. CDR3 protein: CASSWDRGNEQFF. The CDR3 DNA sequence: TGTGCCAGCAGCTGGGACAGGGGCAATGAGCAGTTCTTC. Full variable domain (remainder filled in from reference TRBV5-6 and TRBJ2-1): DAGVTQSPTHLIKTRGQQVTLRCSPKSGHDTVSWYQQALGQGPQFIFQYYEEEERQRGNFPDRFSGHQFPNYSSELNVNALLLGDSALYLCASSWDRGNEQFFGPGTRLTVL.

This clone has just a few counts. This chain joins TRBV4-1 and TRBJ1-1; TRBD1 matches at 7 bases. Germline V gene lookup returns CDR1 MGHRA and CDR2 YSYEKL. The CDR3 extends over 15 amino acids. With V trimmed by 1 base and J by 1 base, 3 bases remained unmatched. CDR3 loop: CASSQVQGTNTEAFF. CDR3 DNA sequence: TGCGCCAGCAGCCAAGTACAGGGGACGAACACTGAAGCTTTCTTT.

V usage is TRBV5-4 and J usage is TRBJ2-1; D is unresolved. V gave up 0 bases and J gave up 0 bases, with 7 bases separating them. Germline V gene data show CDR1 as SGHNT and CDR2 as YYREEE (reference sequence). This CDR3 region has 15 residues. The CDR3 sequence: CASSLDSSSYNEQFF. The CDR3 nucleotides are TGTGCCAGCAGCTTGGACAGCAGCTCCTACAATGAGCAGTTCTTC. Full variable domain (remainder filled in from reference TRBV5-4 and TRBJ2-1): ETGVTQSPTHLIKTRGQQVTLRCSSQSGHNTVSWYQQALGQGPQFIFQYYREEENGRGNFPPRFSGLQFPNYSSELNVNALELDDSALYLCASSLDSSSYNEQFFGPGTRLTVL.

The chain uses TRBV5-4 and TRBJ2-1; 9 nucleotides agree with TRBD2. Germline V gene data show CDR1 as SGHNT and CDR2 as YYREEE (reference sequence). V shed 1 base and J 2 bases; nucleotides not matched to a gene: 10. The CDR3 covers 18 residues. The CDR3 DNA reads TGTGCCAGCAGCTTGTCGTATAGCGGGGGCGGGGCCTACAATGAGCAGTTCTTC. This codes for CASSLSYSGGGAYNEQFF.

A remark on this clone: No DNA is shown, since the ends of the CDR3 on it are uncertain; the CDR3 is the one TCRdb lists. The chain couples TRBV7-2 to TRBJ2-2; TRBD1, as called in the table, went unchecked against the DNA. The CDR3 extends over 15 residues, inclusive of both ends. Looked up from germline, CDR1 is SGHTA and CDR2 is FQGNSA. The CDR3 is CASSRFFGQGGELFF.

This clone has only one observation. The gene calls are TRBV15 and TRBJ2-2, with D hard to call. The CDR3 covers 15 residues. Germline-derived CDR1 and CDR2 are LNHNV and YYDKDF (reference sequence). V was shortened by 0 bases and J by 1 base, with 6 bases between the two germline ends. CDR3 in amino acids: CATSRDRRNTGELFF. The CDR3 bases are TGTGCCACCAGCAGAGACAGGCGGAACACCGGGGAGCTGTTTTTT.

This clone has more than one count but fewer than ten. The chain has TRBV14 and TRBJ1-2; maybe TRBD1 (5 bases). Germline loops: CDR1 SGHDN, CDR2 FVKESK. V lost 4 bases, J lost 7 bases, and 16 bases lay in between. The CDR3 length is 14 residues. The CDR3 coding sequence is TGTGCCAGCAGCCCACTTGGGCAGGGAATTGGCTACACCTTC. Translated: CASSPLGQGIGYTF.

The CDR3 reads CASSPSREGLNQPQHF. The CDR3 region has the DNA TGTGCCAGCAGCCCCTCCCGGGAGGGGCTGAATCAGCCCCAGCATTTT. The J gene is TRBJ1-5, the V gene TRBV5-6, with TRBD1 as a possible D gene (5 bases). CDR1 SGHDT and CDR2 YYEEEE come from the germline V gene. The CDR3 loop spans 16 amino acids. The ends were cut back, 4 bases at V and 4 bases at J, with 18 bases in the middle.

In this sample, this clone turned up a few times. The chain couples TRBV6-6 to TRBJ1-3; D is unresolved. The CDR3 loop spans 12 amino acids. V shed 6 bases and J shed 12 bases, with 15 bases lying between them. Germline V gives CDR1 MNHNY, CDR2 SVGAGI (reference sequence). CDR3 sequence reads: CASRFGPSGIYF. DNA of the CDR3: TGTGCCAGCAGATTCGGCCCTAGCGGCATATATTTT.

The rearrangement uses TRBV5-6 and TRBJ2-5; the D gene is possibly TRBD2 (6 bases). Germline V gives CDR1 SGHDT, CDR2 YYEEEE. The CDR3 length is 17 residues. Trimming cost V 3 bases and J 2 bases, with 20 bases left between them. The CDR3 here is CASSWGDWGLAQETQYF. The CDR3 region has the DNA TGTGCCAGCAGCTGGGGGGACTGGGGGTTGGCACAAGAGACCCAGTACTTC.

This clone was counted once. The chain links TRBV18 to TRBJ2-2; D might be TRBD1 (5 bases). The CDR3 is made up of 14 amino acids. Trimming removed 1 base at V and 4 bases at J, with 7 bases between. In germline, CDR1 is KGHSH, CDR2 LQKENI. As DNA, the CDR3 is TGTGCCAGCTCACCACTCAGGGCCACCGGGGAGCTGTTTTTT. Protein: CASSPLRATGELFF.

This clone was counted only a few times. The chain links TRBV6-5 to TRBJ1-1; maybe TRBD1 (6 bases). CDR1 is MNHEY and CDR2 is SVGAGI in the germline V gene. Trimming removed 2 bases at V and 4 bases at J, with 11 bases between. The length of the CDR3 is 14 residues. The CDR3: CASSYAGAGTEAFF. In DNA, the CDR3 is TGTGCCAGCAGTTACGCAGGGGCCGGCACTGAAGCTTTCTTT.

This clone has just a few counts. The chain couples TRBV27 to TRBJ1-2; no clear D. V was clipped by 6 bases and J by 7 bases, with 15 bases between them. The CDR3 totals 13 residues. The germline CDR1 and CDR2 sequences are MNHEY and SMNVEV (reference sequence). CDR3 in amino acids: CASRVIPSGGYTF. The CDR3 bases are TGTGCCAGCAGGGTTATTCCCTCGGGTGGCTACACCTTC.

The rearrangement joins TRBV19 to TRBJ1-3; 8 positions agree with TRBD1. J gave up 2 bases and V 3 bases, and 3 bases lay outside the gene matches. The germline gives CDR1 LNHDA, CDR2 SQIVND (reference sequence). The CDR3 runs 15 residues. Here the CDR3 DNA reads TGTGCCAGTAGTATCCGGACAGGGACTGGAAACACCATATATTTT. It is translated as CASSIRTGTGNTIYF.

The chain carries TRBV7-2 and TRBJ2-5; 15 bases line up with TRBD2. This CDR3 spans 17 amino acids. Germline V gene lookup returns CDR1 SGHTA and CDR2 FQGNSA. Unmatched junction bases numbered 8, after V lost 3 bases and J lost 6 bases. The CDR3 spells CASSFSRTSGGAKTQYF. CDR3 coding DNA: TGTGCCAGCAGCTTTAGTAGGACTAGCGGGGGGGCCAAGACCCAGTACTTC.

This chain joins TRBV30 and TRBJ1-2, with D unresolved. Per germline, CDR1 GTSNPN and CDR2 SVGIG (reference sequence). The CDR3 sequence is 14 residues long. Deletions cut 0 bases from V and 7 bases from J, with 15 bases between. DNA of the CDR3: TGTGCCTGGAGTGTTTCCCCGTCCGGGGTTGGCTACACCTTC. Translating gives CAWSVSPSGVGYTF.

The gene calls are TRBV30 and TRBJ1-2; D is unclear. Trimming removed 5 bases at V and 4 bases at J, with 11 bases between. Germline assignment: CDR1 GTSNPN and CDR2 SVGIG (reference sequence). This CDR3 is built from 12 residues. CDR3 sequence (DNA): TGTGCCTGGGTCCGGGATAGCTATGGCTACACCTTC. Protein: CAWVRDSYGYTF.

Only one count was recorded for this clone. The chain carries TRBV10-1 and TRBJ2-7; D might be TRBD1 (5 bases). Trimming removed 7 bases from V and 3 bases from J, with 28 bases in between. CDR1 and CDR2 from the germline V gene are WNHNN and SYGVQD (reference sequence). This CDR3 region has 18 residues. CDR3 nucleotide sequence: TGCGCCAGCATCACAAAGGGCGCAGGGTTGGGGTCCCTCTACGAGCAGTACTTC. It is translated as CASITKGAGLGSLYEQYF.

The count of this clone is one. The CDR3 here is CASSYYRGGDTQYF. The CDR3 DNA sequence: TGTGCCAGCAGTTACTACAGGGGAGGAGATACGCAGTATTTT. The chain combines TRBV6-5 with TRBJ2-3; possible D gene TRBD1, 7 bases. This CDR3 region has 14 residues. V was clipped by 1 base and J by 5 bases, with 10 bases between them. Germline V gene data show CDR1 as MNHEY and CDR2 as SVGAGI.

The chain has TRBV27 and TRBJ2-7; D possibly corresponds to TRBD2 (5 bases). The CDR3 spans 15 residues. CDR1 MNHEY and CDR2 SMNVEV come from the germline V gene (reference sequence). Trimming took off 8 bases at V and 3 bases at J, with 20 bases between the two ends. CDR3 in DNA: TGTGCCAGCCGACCAACCTACCGACGGGGCTACGAGCAGTACTTC. This gives the protein CASRPTYRRGYEQYF.

J is TRBJ2-7 and V is TRBV5-6; possible D gene TRBD2, 7 bases. V lost 0 bases, J lost 2 bases, and 12 bases lay in between. This CDR3 has 15 amino acids. Per the germline V gene, CDR1 is SGHDT and CDR2 is YYEEEE. The CDR3 coding sequence is TGTGCCAGCAGCTTGGGGGGAGGGGGAACCTACGAGCAGTACTTC. It codes for CASSLGGGGTYEQYF.

V gene TRBV7-9 combines with J gene TRBJ2-1, with 7 bases that match TRBD1. Trimming removed 0 bases from V and 0 bases from J; junction bases left unmatched: 8. CDR1 SEHNR and CDR2 FQNEAQ come from the germline V gene (reference sequence). This CDR3 contains 18 residues. The CDR3: CASSLAETGISSYNEQFF. DNA for the CDR3: TGTGCCAGCAGCTTAGCGGAGACAGGGATAAGCTCCTACAATGAGCAGTTCTTC.

The chain links TRBV7-8 to TRBJ1-2; D gene uncertain. The CDR3 is 13 residues long. V was shortened by 1 base and J by 4 bases, with 7 bases between the two germline ends. Germline loops: CDR1 SGHVS, CDR2 FQNEAQ. DNA of the CDR3: TGTGCCAGCAGCTTAGACCGGGGCTATGGCTACACCTTC. Protein product: CASSLDRGYGYTF.